This TCR beta chain was identified in a study of technical replicates of blood from a handful of donors. Profiling relied on immunoSEQ multiplex PCR, and the TCRdb table lists in-frame clones only, not all of them. The sample lists more than 65,000 clones; more than 85% were seen once. The ends lost 8 bases at V and 4 bases at J; junction bases unmatched: 4. The CDR3 loop spans 14 amino acids. Germline V gene data show CDR1 as SNHLY and CDR2 as FYNNEI. The receptor comes from a human donor in good health. The chain is built from TRBV2 and TRBJ1-5; 11 positions match TRBD1. Input material: T cells isolated from PBMCs. CDR3 residues: CASDGQGANQPQHF. The CDR3 region has the DNA TGTGCCAGCGATGGACAGGGGGCAAATCAGCCCCAGCATTTT.